This T cell receptor (beta chain) was profiled in a study of T cell repertoires in cytomegalovirus infection. Study details: In the study, CMV epitopes included recently identified HLA-C-restricted and well-studied HLA-B-restricted ones. Indications of both CMV infection and matching HLA type were provided by public TCR beta signatures.

TCRdb re-called the reads with MiXCR, one entry per CDR3 protein. The sample yields 650,000 to 850,000 distinct CDR3 sequences, almost 30% seen once. A note on this clonotype: What it binds is unknown.

V lost 2 bases to trimming and J lost 0 bases, with 9 bases between them. CDR1 and CDR2 from the germline V gene are LGHDT and YNNKEL (reference sequence). The CDR3 has 15 residues. The chain recombines TRBV3-1 with TRBJ2-3; maybe TRBD2 (6 bases). The sequenced sample was cultured CD8+ T cells from PBMCs, obtained from culture after CMV antigen stimulation. The receptor's source is a human donor in good health (CMV status not recorded). Some clones in this sample may be carry-over from other donors' samples. The CDR3 loop is CASSQTGGSTDTQYF. CDR3 DNA sequence: TGTGCCAGCAGCCAAACCGGGGGTAGCACAGATACGCAGTATTTT.